This T cell receptor (beta chain) emerged from a study of blood T cells in healthy people across ages. Ten milliliters of peripheral blood were drawn from each donor into EDTA-treated tubes. Alongside a J-beta primer mix, a sample-barcoded 5' primer served in a second PCR lasting roughly 7 to 12 cycles. Through a template-switch adaptor with 12 random nucleotides, each cDNA molecule received a tag. TCRdb re-called the 5' RACE reads through MiXCR, storing one row per CDR3 protein. This sample has nearly 800,000 distinct CDR3 sequences, with roughly 50% found just once. The specimen was blood. This TCR was recovered from a man aged 40-50 years in good health.

The CDR3 DNA reads TGTGCCAGCTCGCTCGGGACACACAATGAAAAACTGTTTTTT. Encoded protein: CASSLGTHNEKLFF. The chain joins TRBV18 to TRBJ1-4; tentative D call: TRBD1 (6 bases). With 6 bases removed from V and 5 bases from J, the gap between germline ends came to 13 bases. The CDR3 contains 14 residues. Looked up from germline, CDR1 is KGHSH and CDR2 is LQKENI. The full variable domain, rest sourced from reference TRBV18 and TRBJ1-4, is NAGVMQNPRHLVRRRGQEARLRCSPMKGHSHVYWYRQLPEEGLKFMVYLQKENIIDESGMPKERFSAEFPKEGPSILRIQQVVRGDSAAYFCASSLGTHNEKLFFGSGTQLSVL.